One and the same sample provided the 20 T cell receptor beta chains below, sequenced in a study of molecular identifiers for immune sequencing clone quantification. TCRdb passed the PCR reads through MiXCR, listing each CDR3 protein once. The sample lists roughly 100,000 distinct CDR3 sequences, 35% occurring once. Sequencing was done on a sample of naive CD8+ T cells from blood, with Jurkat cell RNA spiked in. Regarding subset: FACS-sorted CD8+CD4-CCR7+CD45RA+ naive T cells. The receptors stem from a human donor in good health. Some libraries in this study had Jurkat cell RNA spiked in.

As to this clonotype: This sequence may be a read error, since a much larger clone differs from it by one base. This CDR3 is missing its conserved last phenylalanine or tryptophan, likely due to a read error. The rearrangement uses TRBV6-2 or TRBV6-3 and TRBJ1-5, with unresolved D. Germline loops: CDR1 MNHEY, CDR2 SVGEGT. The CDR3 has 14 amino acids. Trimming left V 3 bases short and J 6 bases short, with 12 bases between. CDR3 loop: CASSYLGGLQPQHI. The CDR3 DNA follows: TGTGCCAGCAGTTATCTGGGCGGGCTTCAGCCCCAGCATATT.

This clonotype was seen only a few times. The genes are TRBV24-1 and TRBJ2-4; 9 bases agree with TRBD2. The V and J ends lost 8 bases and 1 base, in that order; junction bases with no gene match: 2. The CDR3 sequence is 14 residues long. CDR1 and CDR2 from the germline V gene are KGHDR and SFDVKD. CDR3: CATISGRAKNIQYF. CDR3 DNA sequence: TGTGCCACCATAAGCGGGAGGGCCAAAAACATTCAGTACTTC.

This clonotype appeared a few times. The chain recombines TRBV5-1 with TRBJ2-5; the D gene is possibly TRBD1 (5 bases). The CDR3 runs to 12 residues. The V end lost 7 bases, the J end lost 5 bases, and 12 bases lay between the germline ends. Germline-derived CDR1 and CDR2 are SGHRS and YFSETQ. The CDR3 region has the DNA TGCGCCAGCGGGCAGGGTTGGGAGACCCAGTACTTC. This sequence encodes CASGQGWETQYF.

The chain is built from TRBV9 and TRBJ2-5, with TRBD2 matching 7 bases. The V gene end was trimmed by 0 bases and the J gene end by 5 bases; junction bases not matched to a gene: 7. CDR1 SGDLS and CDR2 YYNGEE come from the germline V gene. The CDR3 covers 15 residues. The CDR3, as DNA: TGTGCCAGCAGCGTAGGCAGACTAGCAGTGGAGACCCAGTACTTC. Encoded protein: CASSVGRLAVETQYF.

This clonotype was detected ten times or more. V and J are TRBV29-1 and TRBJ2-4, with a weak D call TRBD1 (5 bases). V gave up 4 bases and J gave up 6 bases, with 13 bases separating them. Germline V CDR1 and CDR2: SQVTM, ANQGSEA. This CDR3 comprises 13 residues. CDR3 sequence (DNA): TGCAGCGTTGTTGTACAGGTCGGAAACATTCAGTACTTC. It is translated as CSVVVQVGNIQYF.

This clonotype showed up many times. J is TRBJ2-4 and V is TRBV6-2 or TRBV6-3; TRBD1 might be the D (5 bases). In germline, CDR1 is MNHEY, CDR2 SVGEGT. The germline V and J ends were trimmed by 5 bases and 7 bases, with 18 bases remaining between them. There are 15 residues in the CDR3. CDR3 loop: CASSQSTSRQNIQYF. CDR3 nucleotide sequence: TGTGCCAGCAGTCAGTCGACAAGTCGACAGAACATTCAGTACTTC.

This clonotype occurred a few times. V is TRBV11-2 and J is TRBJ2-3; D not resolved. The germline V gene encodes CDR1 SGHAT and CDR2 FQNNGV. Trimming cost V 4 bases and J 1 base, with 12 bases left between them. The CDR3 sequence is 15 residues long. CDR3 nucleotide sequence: TGTGCCAGCAGCTCAAAAGGTTACGGCACAGATACGCAGTATTTT. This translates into CASSSKGYGTDTQYF.

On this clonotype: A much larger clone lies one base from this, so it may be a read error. The CDR3 DNA sequence: TGTGCCAGCAGTTATCTGGGCGGGCTTCAGCCCCAGCAATTT. It specifies CASSYLGGLQPQQF. The V gene is TRBV6-2 or TRBV6-3, the J gene TRBJ1-5, with D unresolved. The CDR3 is 14 residues long. Germline CDR1 and CDR2: MNHEY and SVGEGT.

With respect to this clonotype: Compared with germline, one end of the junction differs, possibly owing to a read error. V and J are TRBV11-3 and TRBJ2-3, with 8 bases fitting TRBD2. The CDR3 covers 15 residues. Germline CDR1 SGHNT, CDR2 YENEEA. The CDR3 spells CASSPGGGWTDTQFF. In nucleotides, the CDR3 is TGTGCCAGCAGCCCCGGGGGGGGCTGGACAGATACGCAGTTTTTT.

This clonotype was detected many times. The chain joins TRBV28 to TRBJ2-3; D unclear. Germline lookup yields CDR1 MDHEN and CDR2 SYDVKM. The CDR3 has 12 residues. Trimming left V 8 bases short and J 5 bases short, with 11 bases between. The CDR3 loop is CASWGIQDTQYF. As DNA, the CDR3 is TGTGCCAGCTGGGGAATTCAAGATACGCAGTATTTT.

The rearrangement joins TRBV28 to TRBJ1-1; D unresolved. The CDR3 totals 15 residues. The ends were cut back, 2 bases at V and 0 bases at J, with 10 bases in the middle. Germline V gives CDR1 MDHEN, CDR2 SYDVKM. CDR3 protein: CASSLGVTMNTEAFF. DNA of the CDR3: TGTGCCAGCAGTTTAGGGGTCACCATGAACACTGAAGCTTTCTTT.

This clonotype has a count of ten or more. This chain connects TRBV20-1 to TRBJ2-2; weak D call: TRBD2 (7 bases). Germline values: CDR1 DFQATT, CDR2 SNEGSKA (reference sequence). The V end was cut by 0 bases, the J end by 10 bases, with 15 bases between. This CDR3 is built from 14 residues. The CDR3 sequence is CSARDRGGGMELFF. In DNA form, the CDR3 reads TGCAGTGCTAGAGATCGGGGAGGGGGGATGGAGCTGTTTTTT.

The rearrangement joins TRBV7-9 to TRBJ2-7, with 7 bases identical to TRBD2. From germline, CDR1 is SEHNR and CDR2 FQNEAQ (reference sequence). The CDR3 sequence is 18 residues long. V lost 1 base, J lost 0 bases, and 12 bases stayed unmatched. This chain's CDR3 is CASSLESLGGYPSYEQYF. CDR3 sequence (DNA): TGTGCCAGCAGCTTAGAATCCCTGGGAGGGTACCCCTCCTACGAGCAGTACTTC.

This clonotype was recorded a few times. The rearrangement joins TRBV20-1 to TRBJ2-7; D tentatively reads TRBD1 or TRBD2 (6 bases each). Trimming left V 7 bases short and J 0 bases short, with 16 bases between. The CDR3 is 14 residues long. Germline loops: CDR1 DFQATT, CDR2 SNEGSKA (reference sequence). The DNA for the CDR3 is TGCAGTGTTCCCGGGGGCGGAATCTCCTACGAGCAGTACTTC. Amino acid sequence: CSVPGGGISYEQYF.

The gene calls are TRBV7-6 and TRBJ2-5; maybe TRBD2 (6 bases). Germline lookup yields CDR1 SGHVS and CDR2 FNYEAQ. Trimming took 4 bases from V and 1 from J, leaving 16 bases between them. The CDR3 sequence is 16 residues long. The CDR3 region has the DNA TGTGCCAGCAGCTCGGGGGTGGAGGACACCCAAGAGACCCAGTACTTC. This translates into CASSSGVEDTQETQYF. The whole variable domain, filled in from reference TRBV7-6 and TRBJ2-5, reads GAGVSQSPRYKVTKRGQDVALRCDPISGHVSLYWYRQALGQGPEFLTYFNYEAQQDKSGLPNDRFSAERPEGSISTLTIQRTEQRDSAMYRCASSSGVEDTQETQYFGPGTRLLVL.

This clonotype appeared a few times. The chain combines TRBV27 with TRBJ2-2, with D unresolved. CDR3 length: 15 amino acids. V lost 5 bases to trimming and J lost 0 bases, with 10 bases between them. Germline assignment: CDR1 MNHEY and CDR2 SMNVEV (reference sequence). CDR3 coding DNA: TGTGCCAGCAGTATCAGCGACGCGAACACCGGGGAGCTGTTTTTT. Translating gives CASSISDANTGELFF.

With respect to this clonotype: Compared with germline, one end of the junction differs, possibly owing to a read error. The CDR3 spells CVSSFARNTEAFF. The CDR3, as DNA: TGTGTCAGCAGTTTTGCCAGAAACACTGAAGCTTTCTTT. The rearrangement joins TRBV12-3 or TRBV12-4 to TRBJ1-1, with D hard to call. The CDR3 runs 13 residues.

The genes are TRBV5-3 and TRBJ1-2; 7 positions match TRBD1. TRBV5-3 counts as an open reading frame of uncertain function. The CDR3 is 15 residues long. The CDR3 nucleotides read TGTGCTAGCAGTTTTGGACGACAGGGACACTATGGCTACACCTTC. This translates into CASSFGRQGHYGYTF.

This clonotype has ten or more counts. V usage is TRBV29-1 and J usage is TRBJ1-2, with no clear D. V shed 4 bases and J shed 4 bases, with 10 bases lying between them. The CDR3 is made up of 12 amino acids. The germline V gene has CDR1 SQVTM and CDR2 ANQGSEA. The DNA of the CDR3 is TGCAGCGTTGTAGAACCAGGCTATGGCTACACCTTC. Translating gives CSVVEPGYGYTF.

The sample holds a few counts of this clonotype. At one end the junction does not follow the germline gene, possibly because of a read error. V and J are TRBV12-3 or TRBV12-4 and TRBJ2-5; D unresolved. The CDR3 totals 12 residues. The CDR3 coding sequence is TGTGCCAGCAGTTCGCCGTCGGAGAGTTCGTCCTTC. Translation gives CASSSPSESSSF.